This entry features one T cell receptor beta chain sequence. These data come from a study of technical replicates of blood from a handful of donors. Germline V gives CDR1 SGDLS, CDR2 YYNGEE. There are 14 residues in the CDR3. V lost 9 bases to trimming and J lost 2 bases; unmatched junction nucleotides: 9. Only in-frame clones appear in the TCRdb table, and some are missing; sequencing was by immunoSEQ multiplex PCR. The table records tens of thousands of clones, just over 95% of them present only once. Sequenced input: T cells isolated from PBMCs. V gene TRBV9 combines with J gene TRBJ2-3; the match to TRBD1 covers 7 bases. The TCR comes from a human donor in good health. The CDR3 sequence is CATSPGQPTDTQYF. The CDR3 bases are TGTGCCACCTCTCCGGGACAGCCCACAGATACGCAGTATTTT. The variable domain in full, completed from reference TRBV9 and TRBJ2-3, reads DSGVTQTPKHLITATGQRVTLRCSPRSGDLSVYWYQQSLDQGLQFLIQYYNGEERAKGNILERFSAQQFPDLHSELNLSSLELGDSALYFCATSPGQPTDTQYFGPGTRLTVL.